This T cell receptor beta chain was identified in a study of T cell clones after liver transplantation. On the study more broadly: TCRbeta sequencing after a pre-transplant mixed lymphocyte reaction identified graft-donor-reactive clones, later tracked in post-transplant blood. Pre-transplant mixed lymphocyte reactions yielded third-party-reactive TCRbeta sequences as comparators for graft-donor-reactive sequences. Whole-study results and caveats: Post-transplant time points were not standardized, so conclusions are preliminary. Post-transplant, graft-donor-reactive CD4 TCRbeta sequences in blood dropped significantly in most of the 8 subjects.

Trimming shortened V by 6 bases and J by 2 bases, and 8 bases separated the two germline ends. CDR1 and CDR2 (germline): MDHEN, SYDVKM. The CDR3 loop spans 12 amino acids. This clone was seen a handful of times. Antigen specificity is unknown. The sample has other DNA sequences that encode this CDR3 too. Measured with immunoSEQ multiplex PCR; TCRdb has only the in-frame clones, and not every one. The sample carries 75,000 to 95,000 clones, approximately 87% recorded once. V usage is TRBV28 and J usage is TRBJ2-7, with D perhaps being TRBD1 or TRBD2 (5 bases each). This specimen consisted of CD4+ T cells from blood, obtained at the 22-month timepoint. The TCR sequence derives from a human patient who received a liver transplant. Part of the T cell pool may stem from the graft donor. The CDR3 coding sequence is TGTGCCAGCAGGGGACCCACCTACGAGCAGTACTTC. Encoded protein: CASRGPTYEQYF.